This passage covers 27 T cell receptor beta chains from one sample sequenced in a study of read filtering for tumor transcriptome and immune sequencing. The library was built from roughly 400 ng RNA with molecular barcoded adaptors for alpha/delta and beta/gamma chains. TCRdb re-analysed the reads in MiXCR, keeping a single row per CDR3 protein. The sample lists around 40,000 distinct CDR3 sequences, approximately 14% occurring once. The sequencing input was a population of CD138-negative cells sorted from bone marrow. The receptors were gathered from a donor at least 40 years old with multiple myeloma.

The CDR3 DNA reads TGTGCCAGCAGCCCAACAGGCGGGGGTCCTAATGAAAAACTGTTTTTT. Translating gives CASSPTGGGPNEKLFF. V usage is TRBV4-2 and J usage is TRBJ1-4; tentative D call: TRBD1 (5 bases). Trimming removed 4 bases at V and 3 bases at J, with 15 bases between. CDR3 length: 16 amino acids. Germline CDR1 reads LGHNA; CDR2 reads YNFKEQ.

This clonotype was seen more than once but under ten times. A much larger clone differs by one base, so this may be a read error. CDR3 sequence (DNA): TGTGCCAGCAGCCCGCCGGGACTGGAGACCTACAATGAGCAGTTCTTC. Protein sequence: CASSPPGLETYNEQFF. The V call is TRBV9, the J call TRBJ2-1; D may be TRBD2 (6 bases). Germline V CDR1 and CDR2: SGDLS, YYNGEE. The CDR3 runs 16 residues. V was cut by 4 bases and J by 2 bases, with 16 bases left in between.

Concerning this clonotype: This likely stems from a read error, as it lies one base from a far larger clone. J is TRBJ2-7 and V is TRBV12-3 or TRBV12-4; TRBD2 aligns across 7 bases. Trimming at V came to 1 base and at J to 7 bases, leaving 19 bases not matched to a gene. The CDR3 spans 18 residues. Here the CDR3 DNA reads TGTGCCAGCAGTTTAGTGGTGGGAGGGTCCCAATACTACAATGAGCAGTACTTC. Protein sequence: CASSLVVGGSQYYNEQYF.

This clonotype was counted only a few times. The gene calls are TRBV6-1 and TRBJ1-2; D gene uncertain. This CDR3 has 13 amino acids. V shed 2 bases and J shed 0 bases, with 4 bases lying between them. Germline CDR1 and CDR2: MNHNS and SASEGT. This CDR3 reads CASSEQPNYGYTF. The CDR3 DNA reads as TGTGCCAGCAGTGAACAGCCTAACTATGGCTACACCTTC.

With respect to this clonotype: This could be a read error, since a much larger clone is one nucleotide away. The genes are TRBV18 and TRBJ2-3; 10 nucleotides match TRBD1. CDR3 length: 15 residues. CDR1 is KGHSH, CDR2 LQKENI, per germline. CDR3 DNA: TGTGCCAGCCCACCAGGGACAGGGGGCACAGATACGCAGTATTTT. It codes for CASPPGTGGTDTQYF.

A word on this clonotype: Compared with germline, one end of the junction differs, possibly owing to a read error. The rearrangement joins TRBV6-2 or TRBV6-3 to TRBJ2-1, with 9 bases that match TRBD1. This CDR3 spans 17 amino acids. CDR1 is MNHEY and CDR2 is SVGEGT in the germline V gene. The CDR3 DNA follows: TGTTCCAGCAGTCCGGGGGGACAGGGACCCGTTCGCAATGAGCAGTTCTTC. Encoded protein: CSSSPGGQGPVRNEQFF.

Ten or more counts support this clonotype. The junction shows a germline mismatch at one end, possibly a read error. The CDR3 reads CSAVRVRTSGMNEQLF. In DNA, the CDR3 is TGCAGTGCGGTTAGAGTTCGAACTAGCGGGATGAATGAGCAGCTCTTC. The rearrangement links TRBV20-1 to TRBJ2-1; 10 bases align to TRBD2. The CDR3 totals 16 residues. Germline-derived CDR1 and CDR2 are DFQATT and SNEGSKA (reference sequence).

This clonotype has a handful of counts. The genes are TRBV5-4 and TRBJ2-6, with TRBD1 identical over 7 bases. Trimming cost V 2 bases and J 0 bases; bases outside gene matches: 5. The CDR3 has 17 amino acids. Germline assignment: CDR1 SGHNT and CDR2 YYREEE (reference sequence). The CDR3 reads CASSLTGDSSGANVLTF. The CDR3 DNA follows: TGTGCCAGCAGCTTAACAGGGGACAGCTCTGGGGCCAACGTCCTGACTTTC.

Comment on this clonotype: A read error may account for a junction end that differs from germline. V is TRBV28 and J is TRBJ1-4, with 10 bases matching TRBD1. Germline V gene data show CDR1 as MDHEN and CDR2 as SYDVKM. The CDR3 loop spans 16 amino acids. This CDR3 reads CTSSLLPGQGNEKLFF. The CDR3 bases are TGTACCAGCAGTTTGCTCCCGGGACAGGGGAACGAAAAACTGTTTTTT.

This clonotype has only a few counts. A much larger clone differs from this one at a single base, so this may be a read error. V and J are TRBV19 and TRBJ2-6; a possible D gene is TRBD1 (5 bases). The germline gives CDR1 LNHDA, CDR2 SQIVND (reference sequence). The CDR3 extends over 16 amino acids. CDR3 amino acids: CASSRNWNSGANALTF. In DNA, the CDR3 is TGTGCCAGTAGTAGAAACTGGAACTCTGGGGCCAACGCCCTGACTTTC.

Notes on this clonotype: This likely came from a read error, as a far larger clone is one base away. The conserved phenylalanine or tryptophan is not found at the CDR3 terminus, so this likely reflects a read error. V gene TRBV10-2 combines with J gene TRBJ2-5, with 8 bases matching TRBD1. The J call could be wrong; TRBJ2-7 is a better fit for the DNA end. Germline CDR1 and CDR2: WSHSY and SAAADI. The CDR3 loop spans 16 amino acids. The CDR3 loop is CASSDDMGTGVREQYL. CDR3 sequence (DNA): TGCGCCAGCAGTGATGATATGGGGACAGGCGTCCGCGAGCAGTACCTC.

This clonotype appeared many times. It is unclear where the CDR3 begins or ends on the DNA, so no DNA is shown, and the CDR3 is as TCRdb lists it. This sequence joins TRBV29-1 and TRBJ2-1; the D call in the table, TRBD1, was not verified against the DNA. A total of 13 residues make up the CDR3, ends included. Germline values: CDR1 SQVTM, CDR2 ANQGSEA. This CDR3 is CSVQRVGGGNEFF.

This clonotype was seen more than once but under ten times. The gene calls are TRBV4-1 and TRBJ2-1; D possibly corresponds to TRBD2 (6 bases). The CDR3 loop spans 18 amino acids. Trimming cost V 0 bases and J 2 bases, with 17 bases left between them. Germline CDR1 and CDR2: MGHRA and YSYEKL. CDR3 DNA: TGCGCCAGCAGCCAAGATGGGGTAGCGGAGATCGCCTACAATGAGCAGTTCTTC. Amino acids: CASSQDGVAEIAYNEQFF.

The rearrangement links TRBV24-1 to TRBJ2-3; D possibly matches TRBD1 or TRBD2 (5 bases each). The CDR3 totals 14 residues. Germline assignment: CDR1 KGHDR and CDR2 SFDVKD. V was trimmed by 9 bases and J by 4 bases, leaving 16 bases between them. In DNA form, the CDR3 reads TGTGCCACCGGGGCGCCCGACGGGGCAGATACGCAGTATTTT. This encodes CATGAPDGADTQYF.

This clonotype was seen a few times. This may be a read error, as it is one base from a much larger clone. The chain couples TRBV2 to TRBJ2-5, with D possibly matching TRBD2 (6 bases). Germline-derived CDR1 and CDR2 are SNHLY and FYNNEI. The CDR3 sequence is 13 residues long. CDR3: CASSRGRPEAQYF. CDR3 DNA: TGTGCCAGCAGTCGGGGGAGACCAGAGGCCCAGTACTTC.

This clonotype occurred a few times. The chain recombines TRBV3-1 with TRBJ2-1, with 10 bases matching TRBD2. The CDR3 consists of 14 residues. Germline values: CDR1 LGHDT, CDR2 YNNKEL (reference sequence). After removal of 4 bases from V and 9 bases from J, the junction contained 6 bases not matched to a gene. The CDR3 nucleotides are TGTGCCAGCAGCCCAATAGCGGGAGGTGTTGAGCAGTTCTTC. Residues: CASSPIAGGVEQFF.

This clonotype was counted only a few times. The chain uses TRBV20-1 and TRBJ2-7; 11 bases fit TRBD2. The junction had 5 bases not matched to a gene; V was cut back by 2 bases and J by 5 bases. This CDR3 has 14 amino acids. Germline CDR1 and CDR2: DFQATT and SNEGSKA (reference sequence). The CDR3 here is CSARIAGGPHEQYF. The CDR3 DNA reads TGCAGTGCTAGAATAGCGGGAGGGCCCCACGAGCAGTACTTC.

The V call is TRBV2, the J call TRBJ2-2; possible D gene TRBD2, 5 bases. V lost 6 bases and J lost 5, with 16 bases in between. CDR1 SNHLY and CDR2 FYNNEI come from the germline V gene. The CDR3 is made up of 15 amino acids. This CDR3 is CASSSGPRGTGELFF. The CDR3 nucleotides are TGTGCCAGCAGCTCCGGGCCTCGAGGGACCGGGGAGCTGTTTTTT.

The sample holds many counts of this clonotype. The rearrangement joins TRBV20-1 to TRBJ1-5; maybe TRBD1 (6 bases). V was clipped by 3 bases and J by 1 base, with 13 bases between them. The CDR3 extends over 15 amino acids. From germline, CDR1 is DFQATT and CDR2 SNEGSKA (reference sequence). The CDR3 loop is CSASTGTLSNQPQHF. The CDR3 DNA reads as TGCAGTGCTAGTACCGGGACACTGAGCAATCAGCCCCAGCATTTT.

In DNA, the CDR3 is TGTGCCAGCAGCTCCGGGACAGGGTCAACCGGGGAGCTGTTTTTT. Its protein is CASSSGTGSTGELFF. This rearrangement joins TRBV7-2 to TRBJ2-2, with 9 bases identical to TRBD1. V shed 4 bases, J shed 5 bases, and the junction held 5 bases outside the gene matches. Germline CDR1 and CDR2: SGHTA and FQGNSA. The CDR3 totals 15 residues.

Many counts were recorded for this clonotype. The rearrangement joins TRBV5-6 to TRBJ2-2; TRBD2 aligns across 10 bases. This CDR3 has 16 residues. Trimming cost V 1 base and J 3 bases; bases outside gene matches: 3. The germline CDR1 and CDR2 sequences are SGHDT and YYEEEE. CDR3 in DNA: TGTGCCAGCAGCTTGATGCTAGCGGGAGACACCGGGGAGCTGTTTTTT. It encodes CASSLMLAGDTGELFF.

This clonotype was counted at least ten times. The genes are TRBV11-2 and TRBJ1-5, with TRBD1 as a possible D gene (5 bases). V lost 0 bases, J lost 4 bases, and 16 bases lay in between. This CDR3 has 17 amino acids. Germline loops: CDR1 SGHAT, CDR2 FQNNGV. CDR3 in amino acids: CASSLDTYGAINQPQHF. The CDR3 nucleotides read TGTGCCAGCAGCTTAGATACGTATGGGGCGATTAATCAGCCCCAGCATTTT.

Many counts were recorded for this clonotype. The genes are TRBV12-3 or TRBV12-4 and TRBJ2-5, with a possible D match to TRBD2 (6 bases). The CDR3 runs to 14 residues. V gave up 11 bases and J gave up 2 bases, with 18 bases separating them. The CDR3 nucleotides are TGTGCCTCCGGATCCGGGGGACCTCAAGAGACCCAGTACTTC. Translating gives CASGSGGPQETQYF.

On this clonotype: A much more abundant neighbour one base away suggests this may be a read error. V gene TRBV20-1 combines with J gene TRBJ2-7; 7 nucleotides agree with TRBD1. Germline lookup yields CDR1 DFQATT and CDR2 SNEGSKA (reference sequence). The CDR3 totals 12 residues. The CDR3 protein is CAPQGPTYERYF. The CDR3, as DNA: TGCGCCCCACAGGGGCCAACCTACGAGCGGTACTTC.

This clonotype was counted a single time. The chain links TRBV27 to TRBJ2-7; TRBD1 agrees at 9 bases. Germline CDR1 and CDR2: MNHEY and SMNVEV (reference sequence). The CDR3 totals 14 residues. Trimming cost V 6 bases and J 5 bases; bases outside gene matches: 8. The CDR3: CASSADRGKNEQYF. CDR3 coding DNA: TGTGCCAGCAGCGCCGACAGGGGGAAAAACGAGCAGTACTTC.

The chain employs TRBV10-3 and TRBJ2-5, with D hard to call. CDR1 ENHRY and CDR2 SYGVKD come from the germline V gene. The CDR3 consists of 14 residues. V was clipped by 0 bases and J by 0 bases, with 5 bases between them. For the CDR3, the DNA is TGTGCCATCAGTGAGTCGGGTAACCAAGAGACCCAGTACTTC. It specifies CAISESGNQETQYF.

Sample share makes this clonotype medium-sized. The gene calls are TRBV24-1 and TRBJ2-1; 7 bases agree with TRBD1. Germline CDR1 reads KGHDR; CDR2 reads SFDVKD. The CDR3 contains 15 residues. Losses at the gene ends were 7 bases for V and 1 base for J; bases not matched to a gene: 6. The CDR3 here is CATSLGTASYNEQFF. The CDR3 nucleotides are TGTGCCACCAGCCTCGGGACAGCTTCCTACAATGAGCAGTTCTTC.